What follows describes a single T cell receptor (beta chain). This sample was taken from a study of PD-1 blockade in classical Hodgkin lymphoma. This sample's time point: cycle 4 day 1 (C4D1), after less than 7 weeks of nivolumab. Every patient had relapsed following autologous stem cell transplantation, and cohorts differed in brentuximab vedotin exposure. CDR1 and CDR2 from the germline V gene are LNHDA and SQIVND (reference sequence). Trimming cost V 5 bases and J 6 bases; bases outside gene matches: 13. The CDR3 contains 15 residues. Repertoires were generated with immunoSEQ multiplex PCR, while TCRdb's copy carries only in-frame clones and drops some. The sample comprises roughly 64,000 clones, roughly nine tenths of which are singletons, and 9% to 12% rests with the top ten.

The V gene is TRBV19, the J gene TRBJ2-7; 7 bases fit TRBD1. This specimen was peripheral blood mononuclear cells (PBMCs), taken before the fourth cycle of nivolumab. The source is a human donor with classical Hodgkin lymphoma. CDR3 coding DNA: TGTGCCAGTAGTGCCCGGACAGGCTGGGCATCCGAGCAGTACTTC. Its translation is CASSARTGWASEQYF. Drawing the rest from reference TRBV19 and TRBJ2-7, the complete variable domain is DGGITQSPKYLFRKEGQNVTLSCEQNLNHDAMYWYRQDPGQGLRLIYYSQIVNDFQKGDIAEGYSVSREKKESFPLTVTSAQKNPTAFYLCASSARTGWASEQYFGPGTRLTVT.